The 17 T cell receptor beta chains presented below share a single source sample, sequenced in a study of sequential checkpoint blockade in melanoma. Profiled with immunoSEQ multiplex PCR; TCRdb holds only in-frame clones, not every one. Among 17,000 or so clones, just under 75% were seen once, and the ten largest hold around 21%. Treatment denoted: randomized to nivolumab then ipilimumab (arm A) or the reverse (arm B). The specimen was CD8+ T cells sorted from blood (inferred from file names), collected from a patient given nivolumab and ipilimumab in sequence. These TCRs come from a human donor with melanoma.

The CDR3 sequence: CASSPPSGRARDIQYF. The CDR3 nucleotides read TGTGCCAGCAGCCCCCCTAGCGGGAGGGCGAGAGACATTCAGTACTTC. This chain joins TRBV7-9 and TRBJ2-4; 12 positions agree with TRBD2. Losses at the gene ends were 5 bases for V and 8 bases for J; bases not matched to a gene: 10. The CDR3 loop spans 16 amino acids. The germline gives CDR1 SEHNR, CDR2 FQNEAQ (reference sequence).

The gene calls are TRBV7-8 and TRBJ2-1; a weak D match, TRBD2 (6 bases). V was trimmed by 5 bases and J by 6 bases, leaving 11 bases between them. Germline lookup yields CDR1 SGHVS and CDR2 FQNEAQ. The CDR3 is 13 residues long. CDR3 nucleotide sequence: TGTGCCAGCAGCCGGGGGAGGACCAATGAGCAGTTCTTC. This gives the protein CASSRGRTNEQFF.

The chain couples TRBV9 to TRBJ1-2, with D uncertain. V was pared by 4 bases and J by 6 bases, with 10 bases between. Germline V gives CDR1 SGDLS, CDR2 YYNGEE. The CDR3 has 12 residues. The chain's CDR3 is CASSRGGNGYTF. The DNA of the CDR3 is TGTGCCAGCAGCCGTGGCGGGAATGGCTACACCTTC.

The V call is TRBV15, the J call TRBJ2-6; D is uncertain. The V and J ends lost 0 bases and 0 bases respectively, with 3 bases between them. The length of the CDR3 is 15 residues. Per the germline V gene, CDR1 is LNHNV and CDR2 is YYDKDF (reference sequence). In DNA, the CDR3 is TGTGCCACCAGCAGAGACAACTCTGGGGCCAACGTCCTGACTTTC. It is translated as CATSRDNSGANVLTF.

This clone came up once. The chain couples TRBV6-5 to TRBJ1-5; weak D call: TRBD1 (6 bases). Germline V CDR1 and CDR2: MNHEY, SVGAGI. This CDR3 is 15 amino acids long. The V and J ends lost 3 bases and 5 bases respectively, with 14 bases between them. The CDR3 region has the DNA TGTGCCAGCAGTTATAGTCTCGGGACACATCAGCCCCAGCATTTT. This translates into CASSYSLGTHQPQHF.

The CDR3: CASSLSNPGEQYF. The DNA for the CDR3 is TGTGCCAGCAGTTTATCGAACCCGGGGGAGCAGTACTTC. V and J are TRBV27 and TRBJ2-5; weak D call: TRBD2 (6 bases). Trimming took 0 bases from V and 11 from J, leaving 13 bases between them. Germline CDR1 is MNHEY and CDR2 is SMNVEV (reference sequence). This CDR3 contains 13 residues.

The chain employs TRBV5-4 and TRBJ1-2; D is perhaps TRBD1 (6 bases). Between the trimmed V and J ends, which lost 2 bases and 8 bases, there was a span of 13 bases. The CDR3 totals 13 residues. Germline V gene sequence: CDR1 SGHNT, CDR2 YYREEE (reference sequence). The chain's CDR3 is CASSFVGAGGYTF. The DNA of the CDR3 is TGTGCCAGCAGCTTTGTGGGGGCTGGAGGCTACACCTTC. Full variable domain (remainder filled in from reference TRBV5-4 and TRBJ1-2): ETGVTQSPTHLIKTRGQQVTLRCSSQSGHNTVSWYQQALGQGPQFIFQYYREEENGRGNFPPRFSGLQFPNYSSELNVNALELDDSALYLCASSFVGAGGYTFGSGTRLTVV.

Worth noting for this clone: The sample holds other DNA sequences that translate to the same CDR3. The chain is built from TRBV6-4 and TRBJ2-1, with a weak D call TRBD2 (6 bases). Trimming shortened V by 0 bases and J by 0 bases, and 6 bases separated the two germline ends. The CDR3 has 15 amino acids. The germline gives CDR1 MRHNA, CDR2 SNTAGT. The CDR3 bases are TGTGCCAGCAGTGACTCTAGCGGCTCCTACAATGAGCAGTTCTTC. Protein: CASSDSSGSYNEQFF.

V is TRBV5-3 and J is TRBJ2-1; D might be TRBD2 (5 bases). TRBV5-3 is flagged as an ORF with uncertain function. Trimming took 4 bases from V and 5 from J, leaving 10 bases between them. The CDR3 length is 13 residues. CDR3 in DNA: TGTGCCAGAAGCCGTAGCGTAAACAATGAGCAGTTCTTC. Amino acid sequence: CARSRSVNNEQFF.

This CDR3 is CASSLARTGDSNQPQHF. CDR3 DNA: TGTGCCAGCAGCTTAGCGAGGACAGGAGATAGCAATCAGCCCCAGCATTTT. V and J are TRBV7-8 and TRBJ1-5, with TRBD1 matching over 7 bases. Per germline, CDR1 SGHVS and CDR2 FQNEAQ. This CDR3 is 17 amino acids long. The V segment lost 0 bases and the J segment 0 bases; nucleotides outside the gene matches: 5.

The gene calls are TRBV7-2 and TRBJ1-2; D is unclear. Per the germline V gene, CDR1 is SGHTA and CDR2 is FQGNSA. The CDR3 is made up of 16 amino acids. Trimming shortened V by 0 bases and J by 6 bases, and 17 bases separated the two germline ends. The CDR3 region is CASSLAAARNEDGYTF. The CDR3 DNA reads TGTGCCAGCAGCTTAGCCGCAGCCCGTAACGAGGATGGCTACACCTTC.

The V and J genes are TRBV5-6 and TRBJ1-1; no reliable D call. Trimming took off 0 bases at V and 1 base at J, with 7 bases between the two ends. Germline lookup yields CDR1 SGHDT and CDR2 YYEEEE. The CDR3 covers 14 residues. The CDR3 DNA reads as TGTGCCAGCAGCTTGGGAGCGGGGAACACTGAAGCTTTCTTT. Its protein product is CASSLGAGNTEAFF.

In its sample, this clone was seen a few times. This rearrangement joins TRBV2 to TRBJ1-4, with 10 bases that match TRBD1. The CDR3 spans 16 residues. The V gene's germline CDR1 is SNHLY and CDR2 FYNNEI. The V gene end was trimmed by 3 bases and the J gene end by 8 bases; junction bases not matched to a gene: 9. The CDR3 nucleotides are TGTGCCAGCAGTGAGACAGGGGGCTCCCCGAGGGAAAAACTGTTTTTT. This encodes CASSETGGSPREKLFF.

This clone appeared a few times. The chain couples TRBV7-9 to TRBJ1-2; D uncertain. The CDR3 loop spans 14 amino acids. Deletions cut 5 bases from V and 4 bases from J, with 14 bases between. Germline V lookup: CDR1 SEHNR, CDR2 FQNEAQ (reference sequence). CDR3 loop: CASSQLEVLYGYTF. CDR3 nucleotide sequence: TGTGCCAGCAGCCAACTAGAAGTACTCTATGGCTACACCTTC.

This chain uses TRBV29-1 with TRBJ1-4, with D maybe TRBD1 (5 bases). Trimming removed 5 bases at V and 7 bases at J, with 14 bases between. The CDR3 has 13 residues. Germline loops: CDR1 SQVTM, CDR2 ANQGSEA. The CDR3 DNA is TGCAGCGTTTTGGGGGGGTATGGTGAAAAACTGTTTTTT. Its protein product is CSVLGGYGEKLFF.

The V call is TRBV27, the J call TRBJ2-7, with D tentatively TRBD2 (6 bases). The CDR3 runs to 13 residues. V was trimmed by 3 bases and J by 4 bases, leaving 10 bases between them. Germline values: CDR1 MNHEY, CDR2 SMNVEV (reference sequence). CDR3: CASSFSRGYEQYF. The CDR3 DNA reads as TGTGCCAGCAGTTTCTCGCGGGGATACGAGCAGTACTTC.

CDR3 bases: TGTGCCAGCAGTTACACCCGCCCTGGGGGGGAGGTCGAGCAGTACTTC. It is translated as CASSYTRPGGEVEQYF. V gene TRBV6-6 combines with J gene TRBJ2-7, with 7 nucleotides matching TRBD2. V gave up 2 bases and J gave up 6 bases; unmatched junction bases: 13. Germline V CDR1 and CDR2: MNHNY, SVGAGI (reference sequence). The CDR3 is made up of 16 amino acids.